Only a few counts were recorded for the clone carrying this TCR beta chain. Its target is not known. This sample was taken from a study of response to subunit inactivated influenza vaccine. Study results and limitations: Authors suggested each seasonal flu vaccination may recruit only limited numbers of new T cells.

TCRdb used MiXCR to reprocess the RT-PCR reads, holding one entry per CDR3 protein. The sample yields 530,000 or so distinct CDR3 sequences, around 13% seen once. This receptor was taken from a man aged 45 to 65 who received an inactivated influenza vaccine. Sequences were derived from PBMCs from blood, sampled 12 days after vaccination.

The CDR3 DNA follows: TGTGCCACCAGTGATTTTAGCGGGGTGAACACCGGGGAGCTGTTTTTT. The encoded protein is CATSDFSGVNTGELFF. The chain combines TRBV24-1 with TRBJ2-2; 8 bases are shared with TRBD2. CDR1 is KGHDR and CDR2 is SFDVKD in the germline V gene. J lost 1 base, V lost 1 base, and 1 base had no gene match. The CDR3 has 16 residues.